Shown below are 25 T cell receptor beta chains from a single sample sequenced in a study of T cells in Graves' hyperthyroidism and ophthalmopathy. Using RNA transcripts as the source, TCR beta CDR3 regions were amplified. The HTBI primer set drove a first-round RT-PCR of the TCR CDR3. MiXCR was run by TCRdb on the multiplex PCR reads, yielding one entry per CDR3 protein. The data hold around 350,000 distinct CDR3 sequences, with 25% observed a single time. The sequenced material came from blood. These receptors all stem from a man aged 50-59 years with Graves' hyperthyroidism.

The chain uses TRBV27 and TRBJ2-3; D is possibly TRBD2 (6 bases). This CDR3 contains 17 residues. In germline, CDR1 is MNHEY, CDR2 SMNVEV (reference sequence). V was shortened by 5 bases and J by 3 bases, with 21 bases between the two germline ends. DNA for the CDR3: TGTGCCAGCAGTACCCAAAGTTGGTCTAGCGCGACAGATACGCAGTATTTT. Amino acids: CASSTQSWSSATDTQYF.

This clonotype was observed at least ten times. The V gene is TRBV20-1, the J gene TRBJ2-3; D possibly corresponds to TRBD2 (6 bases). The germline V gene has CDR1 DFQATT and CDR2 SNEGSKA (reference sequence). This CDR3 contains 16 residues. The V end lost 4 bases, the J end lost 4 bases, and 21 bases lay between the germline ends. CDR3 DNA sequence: TGCAGTGCTAATACTGGGGCCCCCCGCGGGGCAGATACGCAGTATTTT. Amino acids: CSANTGAPRGADTQYF.

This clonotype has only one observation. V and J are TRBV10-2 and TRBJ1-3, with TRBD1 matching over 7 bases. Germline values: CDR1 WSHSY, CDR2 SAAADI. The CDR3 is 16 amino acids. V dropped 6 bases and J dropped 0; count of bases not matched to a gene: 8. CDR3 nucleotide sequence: TGCGCCAGCAGCCCCAAGGGGGCGAGCTCTGGAAACACCATATATTTT. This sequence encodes CASSPKGASSGNTIYF.

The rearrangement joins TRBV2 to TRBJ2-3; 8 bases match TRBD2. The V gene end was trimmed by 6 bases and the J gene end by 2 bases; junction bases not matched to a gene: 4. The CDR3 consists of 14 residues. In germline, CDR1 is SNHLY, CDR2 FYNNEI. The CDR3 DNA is TGTGCCAGCAGGGGGACTAGTGACACAGATACGCAGTATTTT. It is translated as CASRGTSDTDTQYF.

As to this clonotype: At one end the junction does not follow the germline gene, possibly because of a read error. DNA of the CDR3: TGTGCCAGCTTACCAGTACAGAATCAGCCCCAGCATTTT. Its translation is CASLPVQNQPQHF. The chain links TRBV18 to TRBJ1-5; unclear D gene. The germline gives CDR1 KGHSH, CDR2 LQKENI. This CDR3 comprises 13 residues.

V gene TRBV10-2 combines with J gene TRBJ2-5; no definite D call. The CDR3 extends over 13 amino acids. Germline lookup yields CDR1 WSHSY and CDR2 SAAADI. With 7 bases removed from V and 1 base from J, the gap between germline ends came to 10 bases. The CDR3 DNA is TGCGCCAGCACCTCACAGCTCCAAGAGACCCAGTACTTC. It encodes CASTSQLQETQYF.

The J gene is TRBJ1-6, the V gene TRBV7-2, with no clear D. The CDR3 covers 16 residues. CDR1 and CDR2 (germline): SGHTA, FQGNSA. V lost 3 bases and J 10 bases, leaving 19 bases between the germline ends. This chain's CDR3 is CASSFNTGGGRSPLHF. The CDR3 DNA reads TGTGCCAGCAGCTTCAACACGGGCGGAGGGCGGTCACCCCTCCACTTT. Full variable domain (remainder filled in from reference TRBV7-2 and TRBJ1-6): GAGVSQSPSNKVTEKGKDVELRCDPISGHTALYWYRQSLGQGLEFLIYFQGNSAPDKSGLPSDRFSAERTGGSVSTLTIQRTQQEDSAVYLCASSFNTGGGRSPLHFGNGTRLTVT.

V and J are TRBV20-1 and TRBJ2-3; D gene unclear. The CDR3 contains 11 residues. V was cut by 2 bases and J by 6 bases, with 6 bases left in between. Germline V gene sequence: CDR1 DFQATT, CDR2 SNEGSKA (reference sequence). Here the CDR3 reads CSARPSDTQYF. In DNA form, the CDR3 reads TGCAGTGCTAGACCCTCGGATACGCAGTATTTT.

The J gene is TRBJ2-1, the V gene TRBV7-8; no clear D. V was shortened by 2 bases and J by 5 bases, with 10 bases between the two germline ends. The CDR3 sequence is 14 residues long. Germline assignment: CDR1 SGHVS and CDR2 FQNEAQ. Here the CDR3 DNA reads TGTGCCAGCAGCTTACGGCGCACCGACAATGAGCAGTTCTTC. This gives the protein CASSLRRTDNEQFF.

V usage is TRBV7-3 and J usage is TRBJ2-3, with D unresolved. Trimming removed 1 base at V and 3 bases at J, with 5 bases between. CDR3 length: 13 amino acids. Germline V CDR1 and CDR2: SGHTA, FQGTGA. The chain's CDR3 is CASSLRKTDTQYF. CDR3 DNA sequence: TGTGCCAGCAGCTTAAGGAAGACAGATACGCAGTATTTT.

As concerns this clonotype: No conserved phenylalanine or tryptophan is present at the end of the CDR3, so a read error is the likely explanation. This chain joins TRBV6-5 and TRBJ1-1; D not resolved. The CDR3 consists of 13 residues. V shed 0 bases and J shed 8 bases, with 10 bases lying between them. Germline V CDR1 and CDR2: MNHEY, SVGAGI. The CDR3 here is CASSYSQRTEAFL. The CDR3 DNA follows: TGTGCCAGCAGTTACTCTCAAAGAACCGAAGCTTTCCTT.

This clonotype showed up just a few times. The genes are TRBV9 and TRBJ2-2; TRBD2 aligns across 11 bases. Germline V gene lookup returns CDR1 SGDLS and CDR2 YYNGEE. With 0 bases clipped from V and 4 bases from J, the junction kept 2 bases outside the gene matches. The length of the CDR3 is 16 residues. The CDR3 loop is CASSVVTSGSTGELFF. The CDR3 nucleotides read TGTGCCAGCAGCGTAGTAACTAGCGGGAGCACCGGGGAGCTGTTTTTT.

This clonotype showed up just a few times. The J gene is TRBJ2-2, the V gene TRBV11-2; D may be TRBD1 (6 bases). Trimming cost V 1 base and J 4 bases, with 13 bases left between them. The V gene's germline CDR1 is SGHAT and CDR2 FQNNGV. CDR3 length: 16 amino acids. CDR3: CASSLANRAGTGELFF. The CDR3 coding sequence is TGTGCCAGCAGCTTAGCGAACAGGGCGGGCACCGGGGAGCTGTTTTTT.

The CDR3 DNA sequence: TGTGCTAGTGGTTCAGACCCGGACGGAGATACGCAGTATTTT. Protein sequence: CASGSDPDGDTQYF. This rearrangement joins TRBV12-5 to TRBJ2-3; no clear D gene. Germline V gene sequence: CDR1 LGHNT, CDR2 FRNRAP. The CDR3 sequence is 14 residues long. Trimming took 4 bases from V and 5 from J, leaving 13 bases between them.

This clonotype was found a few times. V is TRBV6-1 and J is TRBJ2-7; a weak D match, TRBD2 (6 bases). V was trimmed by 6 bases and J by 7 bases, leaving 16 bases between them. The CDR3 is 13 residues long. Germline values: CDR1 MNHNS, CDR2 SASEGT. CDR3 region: CASSTPTSWEQYF. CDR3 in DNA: TGTGCCAGCAGCACTCCGACTAGTTGGGAGCAGTACTTC.

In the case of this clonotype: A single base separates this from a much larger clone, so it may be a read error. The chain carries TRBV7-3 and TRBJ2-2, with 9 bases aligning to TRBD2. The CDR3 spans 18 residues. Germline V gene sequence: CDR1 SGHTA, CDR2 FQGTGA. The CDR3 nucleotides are TGTGCCAGCAGCTTATTAGCGGGAGCCAACACGAACACCGGGGAGCTGTTGTTT. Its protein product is CASSLLAGANTNTGELLF.

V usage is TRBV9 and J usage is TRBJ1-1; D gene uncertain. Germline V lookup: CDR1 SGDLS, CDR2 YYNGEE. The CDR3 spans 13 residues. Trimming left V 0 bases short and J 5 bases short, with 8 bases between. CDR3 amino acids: CASSVEGATEAFF. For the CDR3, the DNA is TGTGCCAGCAGCGTAGAGGGTGCGACTGAAGCTTTCTTT.

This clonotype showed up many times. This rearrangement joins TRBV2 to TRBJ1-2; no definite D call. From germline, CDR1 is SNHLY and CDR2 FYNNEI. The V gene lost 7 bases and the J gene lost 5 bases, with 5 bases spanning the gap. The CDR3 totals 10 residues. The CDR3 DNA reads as TGTGCCAGCATCCTATATGGCTACACCTTC. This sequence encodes CASILYGYTF.

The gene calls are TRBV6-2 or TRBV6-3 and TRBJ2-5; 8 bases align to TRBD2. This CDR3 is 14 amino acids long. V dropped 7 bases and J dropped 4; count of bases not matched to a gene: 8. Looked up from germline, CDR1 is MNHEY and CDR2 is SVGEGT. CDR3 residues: CASNPGLGGETQYF. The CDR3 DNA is TGTGCCAGCAACCCGGGACTAGGGGGAGAGACCCAGTACTTC.

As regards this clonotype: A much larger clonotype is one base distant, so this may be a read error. In DNA form, the CDR3 reads TGTGCCAGCAGTCTTTTTCAGGGGGCCAGCTACGAGCAGTACTTC. Residues: CASSLFQGASYEQYF. This sequence joins TRBV27 and TRBJ2-7, with 8 positions matching TRBD1. Germline V gene lookup returns CDR1 MNHEY and CDR2 SMNVEV (reference sequence). Trimming removed 5 bases from V and 3 bases from J; junction bases left unmatched: 9. CDR3 size: 15 residues.

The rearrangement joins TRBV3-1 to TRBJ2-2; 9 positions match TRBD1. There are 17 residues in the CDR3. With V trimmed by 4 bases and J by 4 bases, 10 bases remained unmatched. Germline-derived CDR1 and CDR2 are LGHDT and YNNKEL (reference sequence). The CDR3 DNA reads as TGTGCCAGCAGCCCTACGGACAGGGGCGTTGGCACCGGGGAGCTGTTTTTT. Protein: CASSPTDRGVGTGELFF.

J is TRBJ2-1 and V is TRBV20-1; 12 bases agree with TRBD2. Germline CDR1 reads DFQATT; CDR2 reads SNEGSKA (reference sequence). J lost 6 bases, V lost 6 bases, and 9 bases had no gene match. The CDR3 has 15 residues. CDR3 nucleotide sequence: TGCAGTGCCCAAAGGATACTAGCGGGAGGCAATGAGCAGTTCTTC. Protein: CSAQRILAGGNEQFF.

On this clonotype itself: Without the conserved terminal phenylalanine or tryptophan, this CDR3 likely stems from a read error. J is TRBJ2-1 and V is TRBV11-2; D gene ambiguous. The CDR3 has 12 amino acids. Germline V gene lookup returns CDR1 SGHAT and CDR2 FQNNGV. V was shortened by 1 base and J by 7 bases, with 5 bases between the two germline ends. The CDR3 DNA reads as TGTGCCAGCAGCTTAGTGGGAAATGAGCAGTTCGTC. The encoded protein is CASSLVGNEQFV.

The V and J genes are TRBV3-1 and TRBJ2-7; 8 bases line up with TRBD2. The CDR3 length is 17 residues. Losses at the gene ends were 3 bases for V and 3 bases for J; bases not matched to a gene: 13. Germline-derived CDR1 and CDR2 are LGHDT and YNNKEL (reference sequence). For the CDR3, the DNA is TGTGCCAGCAGCCAGGGCATTACTAGCGGTACTCTCTACGAGCAGTACTTC. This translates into CASSQGITSGTLYEQYF.

The CDR3 protein is CASSPEGLAGRNEQFF. CDR3 DNA sequence: TGTGCCAGCAGCCCAGAAGGACTAGCGGGCCGCAATGAGCAGTTCTTC. The chain couples TRBV7-9 to TRBJ2-1; 11 bases fit TRBD2. There are 16 residues in the CDR3. Germline loops: CDR1 SEHNR, CDR2 FQNEAQ (reference sequence). The junction had 9 bases not matched to a gene; V was cut back by 5 bases and J by 6 bases.